Given below is one T cell receptor beta chain in context. The sample belongs to a study of T-cell memory formation after mild COVID-19. V shed 1 base, J shed 5 bases, and the junction held 10 bases outside the gene matches. The CDR3 loop spans 15 amino acids. Germline CDR1 DFQATT, CDR2 SNEGSKA (reference sequence). Constant-segment primers served in 5'RACE that generated TCR alpha and TCR beta cDNA libraries bearing sample barcodes and UMIs. TCRdb re-called the 5' RACE reads through MiXCR, storing one row per CDR3 protein. Of over 50,000 distinct CDR3 sequences listed, around 10% are singletons. The gene calls are TRBV20-1 and TRBJ1-1; TRBD1 agrees at 7 bases. The specimen sequenced was PBMCs or a T cell subset sorted from them (not recorded which). The sequence was obtained from an adult woman who had mild COVID-19 (a few samples of this study predate the infection). Cell type and time point are not known. The CDR3 is CSARGPFQGDTEAFF. The CDR3 DNA reads as TGCAGTGCTAGAGGCCCTTTTCAGGGGGATACTGAAGCTTTCTTT.